This T cell receptor beta chain was captured by sequencing in a study of pediatric ulcerative colitis. The study's findings and limits: Blood samples from a couple of patients yielded substantially fewer templates and were excluded from blood-rectal overlap analysis. Repertoires came from total lymphocyte DNA, not specific subsets.

Sequencing depth was up to 500,000 reads per sample. The data were produced by immunoSEQ multiplex PCR, yet TCRdb's version contains in-frame clones alone and is incomplete. The sample shows around 64,000 clones, roughly nine tenths of them seen only once. Colonoscopy and blood draw happened at the same time. Regarding this clone: Its target is unknown.

The germline CDR1 and CDR2 sequences are SGHNT and YYREEE (reference sequence). Unmatched junction bases numbered 13, after V lost 3 bases and J lost 6 bases. The CDR3 spans 16 residues. This sequence originates from a boy younger than 18 with severe ulcerative colitis. The V and J genes are TRBV5-4 and TRBJ1-2; TRBD1 matches at 8 bases. The specimen sequenced was blood. The CDR3 DNA reads as TGTGCCAGCAGCTCCCCCGGACAGGGAAGGGGGCATGGCTACACCTTC. Translated: CASSSPGQGRGHGYTF.